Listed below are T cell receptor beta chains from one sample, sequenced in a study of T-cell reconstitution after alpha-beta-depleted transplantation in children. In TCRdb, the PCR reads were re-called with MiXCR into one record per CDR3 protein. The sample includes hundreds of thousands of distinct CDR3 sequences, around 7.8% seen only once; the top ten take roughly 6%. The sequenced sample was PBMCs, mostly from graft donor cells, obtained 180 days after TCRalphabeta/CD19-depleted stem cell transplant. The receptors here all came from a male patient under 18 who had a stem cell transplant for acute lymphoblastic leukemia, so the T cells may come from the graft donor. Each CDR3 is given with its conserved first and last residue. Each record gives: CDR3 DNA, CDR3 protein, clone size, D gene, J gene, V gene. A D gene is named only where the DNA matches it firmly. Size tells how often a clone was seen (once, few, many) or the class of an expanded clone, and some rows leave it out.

CDR3nt: TGTGCCAGCAGCGCTCACCGGGACGGTGGAAACACCATATATTTT
CDR3aa: CASSAHRDGGNTIYF
abundance: many
d_gene: NA
j_gene: TRBJ1-3
v_gene: TRBV7-8

CDR3nt: TGTGCCAGCAGCTTCACAGGGGGTGGTTCGGATACGCAGTATTTT
CDR3aa: CASSFTGGGSDTQYF
abundance: few
d_gene: TRBD1
j_gene: TRBJ2-3
v_gene: TRBV11-2

CDR3nt: TGTGCCATCAGTGAGGCAGGCTTGAACACTGAAGCTTTCTTT
CDR3aa: CAISEAGLNTEAFF
abundance: many
d_gene: NA
j_gene: TRBJ1-1
v_gene: TRBV10-3

CDR3nt: TGCAGTGCAACCGGGACCAACTATGGCTACACCTTC
CDR3aa: CSATGTNYGYTF
abundance: many
d_gene: NA
j_gene: TRBJ1-2
v_gene: TRBV20-1

CDR3nt: TGTGCCAGCAGTTGGGGACAAAGCTACGAGCAGTGCTTC
CDR3aa: CASSWGQSYEQCF
abundance: NA
d_gene: NA
j_gene: TRBJ2-7
v_gene: TRBV27

CDR3nt: TGTGCCAGTAGTCATACTAGGATAAATGAGCAGTTCTTC
CDR3aa: CASSHTRINEQFF
abundance: many
d_gene: NA
j_gene: TRBJ2-1
v_gene: TRBV19

CDR3nt: TGTGCCAGCAGATTGCAGGGGGAAGATGGCTACACCTTC
CDR3aa: CASRLQGEDGYTF
abundance: many
d_gene: TRBD1
j_gene: TRBJ1-2
v_gene: TRBV6-1

CDR3nt: TGTGCCAGCAGCCGGTTGGCGGAAGCTGAAGCTTTCTTT
CDR3aa: CASSRLAEAEAFF
abundance: many
d_gene: NA
j_gene: TRBJ1-1
v_gene: TRBV7-9

CDR3nt: TGTGCCAGCAGCTTGGGGGAACTAGCCAAAAACATTCAGTACTTC
CDR3aa: CASSLGELAKNIQYF
abundance: many
d_gene: NA
j_gene: TRBJ2-4
v_gene: TRBV5-4

CDR3nt: TGTGCCAGCAGCCCTAGGGGACAGTGGAGCTCCTACGAGCAGTACTTC
CDR3aa: CASSPRGQWSSYEQYF
abundance: many
d_gene: TRBD1
j_gene: TRBJ2-7
v_gene: TRBV7-8